This T cell receptor beta chain was observed in a study of T cells in Graves' hyperthyroidism and ophthalmopathy. Points from the study as a whole: Blood also carried most thyroid clonotypes expanded above 0.001. Using 13 V-J features, a model discriminated ophthalmopathy from stable hyperthyroidism.

The CDR3 has 13 amino acids. In germline, CDR1 is SEHNR, CDR2 FQNEAQ (reference sequence). This clonotype came up once. The antigen remains unidentified. A read error may produce the germline difference seen at one junction end. Graves' hyperthyroidism qualified as stable when ophthalmopathy did not progress within 18 months. Hyperthyroidism had been newly diagnosed in patients aged 18 to 65, and its duration was under 2 months. TCR beta CDR3 sequences were amplified from RNA transcripts. Primed by the HTBI set, a first-round RT-PCR was run on the TCR CDR3. One entry per CDR3 protein, called by TCRdb with MiXCR from the multiplex PCR reads. This table has hundreds of thousands of distinct CDR3 sequences, about 45% appearing once.

Sequenced input: peripheral blood or thyroid tissue (not recorded which). This chain uses TRBV7-9 with TRBJ2-7, with D hard to call. The source of this sequence is a woman between 18 and 29 years old with Graves' hyperthyroidism. The CDR3 region has the DNA TGTGCCAGCAGCTTTGACGGCTCCTACGGGCAGTACTTC. It is translated as CASSFDGSYGQYF.